Below, 3 T cell receptor beta chains from the same sample are listed, as sequenced in a study of T cell responses to AZD1222 COVID-19 vaccine. TCRdb's table, derived via immunoSEQ multiplex PCR, lists solely in-frame clones and lacks some. This sample has 150,000 to 200,000 clones, with just over 85% found just once. The sequencing used peripheral blood, collected on day 0 of AZD1222 vaccination. The receptors come from an adult in good health.

The chain's CDR3 is CATSDLRQSSYNEQFF. For the CDR3, the DNA is TGTGCCACCAGTGATTTGCGGCAGAGCTCCTACAATGAGCAGTTCTTC. V gene TRBV24-1 combines with J gene TRBJ2-1; D is ambiguous. Trimming removed 0 bases at V and 0 bases at J, with 8 bases between. The CDR3 has 16 amino acids. Germline assignment: CDR1 KGHDR and CDR2 SFDVKD.

The J gene is TRBJ1-5, the V gene TRBV7-8; D might be TRBD1 (5 bases). Trimming took 5 bases from V and 8 from J, leaving 16 bases between them. Per the germline V gene, CDR1 is SGHVS and CDR2 is FQNEAQ. The CDR3 has 14 amino acids. CDR3 sequence reads: CASSIGTATEPQHF. For the CDR3, the DNA is TGTGCCAGCAGCATCGGGACCGCCACGGAGCCCCAGCATTTT.

J is TRBJ1-2 and V is TRBV20-1; 7 bases are shared with TRBD1. This CDR3 has 11 residues. The germline gives CDR1 DFQATT, CDR2 SNEGSKA (reference sequence). The V and J ends lost 6 bases and 5 bases, in that order; junction bases with no gene match: 3. In DNA form, the CDR3 reads TGCAGTGCCACAGGGGAGTATGGCTACACCTTC. Encoded protein: CSATGEYGYTF.